This entry lists 28 T cell receptor beta chains sequenced from one sample in a study of blood T cell repertoires in COVID-19 (dated by TCRdb to the early 2020s). The method was the immunoSEQ multiplex PCR assay. The source is immuneACCESS, and TCRdb retained only in-frame sequences with V and J called. Part of the clones is not carried over; for the studies checked, unresolved V genes explain less than half of this, and the remainder is unexplained. This sample comprises some 160,000 clones, roughly 93% of them detected only once. Of the sample, roughly 2.1% is held by the ten largest clones. Sequenced material: peripheral blood. Source of these receptors: a man in his late teens or twenties with acute or convalescent COVID-19.

The genes are TRBV6-5 and TRBJ2-7; 10 bases are shared with TRBD2. The CDR3 is made up of 14 amino acids. The V segment lost 4 bases and the J segment 5 bases; nucleotides outside the gene matches: 5. Germline CDR1 is MNHEY and CDR2 is SVGAGI. In DNA form, the CDR3 reads TGTGCCAGCAGTTTACTAGCGGGGACTGACGAGCAGTACTTC. Amino acids: CASSLLAGTDEQYF.

The CDR3 sequence is CASSEGGGVMNTEAFF. CDR3 coding DNA: TGTGCCAGCAGTGAAGGGGGGGGCGTCATGAACACTGAAGCTTTCTTT. The chain is built from TRBV6-1 and TRBJ1-1, with D maybe TRBD1 (6 bases). Trimming pared 1 base from V and 0 bases from J, leaving 12 bases between. The germline CDR1 and CDR2 sequences are MNHNS and SASEGT. The CDR3 spans 16 residues.

The rearrangement links TRBV3-1 (or the pseudogene TRBV3-2) to TRBJ2-1; no firm D call. CDR3 length: 14 residues. The germline V gene has CDR1 LGHDT and CDR2 YNNKEL (reference sequence). Trimming left V 4 bases short and J 1 base short, with 8 bases between. For the CDR3, the DNA is TGTGCCAGCAGCCCACCGGGTTCCTACAATGAGCAGTTCTTC. It is translated as CASSPPGSYNEQFF.

V usage is TRBV18 and J usage is TRBJ2-7, with D possibly being TRBD1 (5 bases). CDR1 and CDR2 from the germline V gene are KGHSH and LQKENI. Trimming removed 0 bases at V and 5 bases at J, with 11 bases between. The CDR3 is made up of 14 amino acids. DNA for the CDR3: TGTGCCAGCTCACCACCTGTTAGGGGCAACGAGCAGTACTTC. This translates into CASSPPVRGNEQYF.

V usage is TRBV15 and J usage is TRBJ1-3, with TRBD1 as a possible D gene (5 bases). From germline, CDR1 is LNHNV and CDR2 YYDKDF (reference sequence). This CDR3 has 16 amino acids. The V and J ends lost 0 bases and 0 bases respectively, with 9 bases between them. The CDR3 spells CATSRDAGNSGNTIYF. The CDR3 nucleotides read TGTGCCACCAGCAGAGATGCAGGGAACTCTGGAAACACCATATATTTT.

J is TRBJ1-1 and V is TRBV4-2; 9 bases map to TRBD1. The V gene's germline CDR1 is LGHNA and CDR2 YNFKEQ. CDR3 length equals 18 residues. V was pared by 3 bases and J by 0 bases, with 11 bases of the junction left unmatched. The CDR3 is CASSHTGGEGEMNTEAFF. Here the CDR3 DNA reads TGTGCCAGCAGCCACACAGGGGGCGAGGGTGAGATGAACACTGAAGCTTTCTTT.

J is TRBJ1-2 and V is TRBV30; D uncertain. V was clipped by 0 bases and J by 7 bases, with 12 bases between them. Germline loops: CDR1 GTSNPN, CDR2 SVGIG (reference sequence). The CDR3 contains 13 residues. DNA for the CDR3: TGTGCCTGGAGTGTCGACTCCCCTCCTGGCTACACCTTC. This encodes CAWSVDSPPGYTF.

This rearrangement joins TRBV12-5 to TRBJ2-3, with D maybe TRBD2 (7 bases). V shed 3 bases and J shed 2 bases, with 12 bases lying between them. Germline V gene sequence: CDR1 LGHNT, CDR2 FRNRAP. The CDR3 has 15 residues. In nucleotides, the CDR3 is TGTGCTAGTGGTTTCCGCCGGGGGGCCACAGATACGCAGTATTTT. Translation gives CASGFRRGATDTQYF.

The chain employs TRBV5-1 and TRBJ1-2; 10 bases agree with TRBD1. Germline CDR1 and CDR2: SGHRS and YFSETQ. This CDR3 has 13 residues. Trimming at V came to 4 bases and at J to 11 bases, leaving 8 bases not matched to a gene. The CDR3: CASSKDRGVGYTF. In DNA, the CDR3 is TGCGCCAGCAGCAAGGACAGGGGGGTAGGGTACACCTTC.

This clone was detected once. The J gene is TRBJ2-7, the V gene TRBV6-5; D not certain. CDR1 and CDR2 from the germline V gene are MNHEY and SVGAGI. Deletions cut 10 bases from V and 3 bases from J, with 10 bases between. The CDR3 sequence is 11 residues long. CDR3 DNA sequence: TGTGCCACCCTTAGTATCTACGAGCAGTACTTC. Translating it yields CATLSIYEQYF.

The chain recombines TRBV5-1 with TRBJ2-1; 8 bases agree with TRBD1. Germline V gene sequence: CDR1 SGHRS, CDR2 YFSETQ. The trim removed 0 bases at V and 3 bases at J, leaving 2 bases unmatched. The CDR3 extends over 15 amino acids. The CDR3 bases are TGCGCCAGCAGCTTGGACAGGGGGTTCTACAATGAGCAGTTCTTC. This gives the protein CASSLDRGFYNEQFF.

The chain couples TRBV27 to TRBJ2-3; 10 nucleotides line up with TRBD2. J was trimmed by 7 bases and V by 4 bases; bases with no gene match: 11. The CDR3 sequence is 16 residues long. The germline CDR1 and CDR2 sequences are MNHEY and SMNVEV (reference sequence). CDR3 in amino acids: CASSSIAGGPWNTQYF. CDR3 nucleotide sequence: TGTGCCAGCAGTTCAATAGCGGGAGGACCGTGGAATACGCAGTATTTT.

J is TRBJ2-1 and V is TRBV7-2; 9 bases agree with TRBD1. The CDR3 consists of 15 residues. V lost 4 bases to trimming and J lost 4 bases; unmatched junction nucleotides: 5. The germline CDR1 and CDR2 sequences are SGHTA and FQGNSA. CDR3 amino acids: CASSSGQGSYNEQFF. The CDR3 coding sequence is TGTGCCAGCAGCTCCGGACAGGGGTCTTACAATGAGCAGTTCTTC.

The chain uses TRBV29-1 and TRBJ1-1; D unclear. The CDR3 totals 12 residues. V was trimmed by 4 bases and J by 1 base, leaving 7 bases between them. Germline V lookup: CDR1 SQVTM, CDR2 ANQGSEA. The chain's CDR3 is CSVARGNTEAFF. The DNA for the CDR3 is TGCAGCGTTGCTCGCGGGAACACTGAAGCTTTCTTT.

This chain links TRBV11-2 with TRBJ1-2; 8 bases match TRBD1. The J segment lost 2 bases and the V segment lost 2 bases, leaving 16 bases of the junction unmatched. CDR3 size: 19 residues. Germline CDR1 is SGHAT and CDR2 is FQNNGV. The CDR3 DNA reads TGTGCCAGCAGCTTACCCCCTGACAGGGGAAGAGGGGTGAACTATGGCTACACCTTC. It encodes CASSLPPDRGRGVNYGYTF.

The genes are TRBV18 and TRBJ2-7; D may be TRBD2 (6 bases). Germline V gene lookup returns CDR1 KGHSH and CDR2 LQKENI. The CDR3 consists of 16 residues. V was clipped by 5 bases and J by 3 bases, with 20 bases between them. As DNA, the CDR3 is TGTGCCAGCTCAGCCTCCCCACTAGCAGAGGGCTACGAGCAGTACTTC. It encodes CASSASPLAEGYEQYF.

This clone was recorded once. CDR3 sequence (DNA): TGTGCCAGTGACAGGGGGCGTCGGAGCAATCAGCCCCAGCATTTT. Protein sequence: CASDRGRRSNQPQHF. This chain joins TRBV6-6 and TRBJ1-5, with 10 bases matching TRBD1. CDR3 length equals 15 residues. The V segment lost 9 bases and the J segment 1 base; nucleotides outside the gene matches: 6. The germline gives CDR1 MNHNY, CDR2 SVGAGI (reference sequence).

The chain employs TRBV6-5 and TRBJ2-7; 9 bases agree with TRBD1. Germline-derived CDR1 and CDR2 are MNHEY and SVGAGI. The CDR3 contains 14 residues. The J segment lost 2 bases and the V segment lost 6 bases, leaving 5 bases of the junction unmatched. CDR3 DNA sequence: TGTGCCAGCAGCTTCGGGACAGGGCCCTACGAGCAGTACTTC. Protein: CASSFGTGPYEQYF.

The chain links TRBV5-1 to TRBJ2-2, with TRBD1 as a possible D gene (5 bases). The CDR3 contains 14 residues. Germline V gene lookup returns CDR1 SGHRS and CDR2 YFSETQ. Trimming removed 2 bases from V and 1 base from J, with 6 bases in between. The CDR3 is CASSFQGNTGELFF. The CDR3 bases are TGCGCCAGCAGCTTTCAGGGGAACACCGGGGAGCTGTTTTTT.

CDR3 DNA sequence: TGTGCCAGCTCACCATCACAGGGAGTGAACACTGAAGCTTTCTTT. Residues: CASSPSQGVNTEAFF. The chain carries TRBV18 and TRBJ1-1, with D possibly being TRBD1 (6 bases). The CDR3 extends over 15 amino acids. V shed 2 bases and J shed 0 bases, with 10 bases lying between them. Germline CDR1 and CDR2: KGHSH and LQKENI.

This clone appeared a single time. The J gene is TRBJ2-7, the V gene TRBV20-1, with unresolved D. The ends were cut back, 3 bases at V and 7 bases at J, with 10 bases in the middle. Germline CDR1 DFQATT, CDR2 SNEGSKA (reference sequence). CDR3 length: 11 residues. In nucleotides, the CDR3 is TGCAGTGCTAGTTATCTCGGGGAGCAGTACTTC. Protein sequence: CSASYLGEQYF.

CDR3 sequence (DNA): TGCGCCAGCAGCTCGCAAGTACAGGGATCTGGAAACACCATATATTTT. Encoded protein: CASSSQVQGSGNTIYF. The V call is TRBV5-1, the J call TRBJ1-3, with D tentatively TRBD1 (6 bases). The CDR3 is 16 residues long. The germline CDR1 and CDR2 sequences are SGHRS and YFSETQ. V dropped 3 bases and J dropped 1 base, with 14 bases sitting between them. Combining the CDR3 with reference TRBV5-1 and TRBJ1-3 gives the whole variable domain KAGVTQTPRYLIKTRGQQVTLSCSPISGHRSVSWYQQTPGQGLQFLFEYFSETQRNKGNFPGRFSGRQFSNSRSEMNVSTLELGDSALYLCASSSQVQGSGNTIYFGEGSWLTVV.

This chain links TRBV6-5 with TRBJ2-5; no reliable D call. V lost 4 bases and J lost 2, with 14 bases in between. Germline lookup yields CDR1 MNHEY and CDR2 SVGAGI. The length of the CDR3 is 15 residues. The CDR3 nucleotides read TGTGCCAGCAGTTCCCTCTCCCACATACAAGAGACCCAGTACTTC. It encodes CASSSLSHIQETQYF.

The chain employs TRBV5-6 and TRBJ1-1; D call uncertain. Looked up from germline, CDR1 is SGHDT and CDR2 is YYEEEE. The length of the CDR3 is 18 residues. Trimming pared 1 base from V and 0 bases from J, leaving 19 bases between. CDR3: CASSLPQAPYTLNTEAFF. The CDR3 nucleotides are TGTGCCAGCAGCTTGCCGCAGGCCCCCTACACCTTGAACACTGAAGCTTTCTTT.

The chain couples TRBV7-9 to TRBJ2-3; D is perhaps TRBD1 (6 bases). This CDR3 is built from 14 residues. With 3 bases removed from V and 5 bases from J, the gap between germline ends came to 12 bases. CDR1 and CDR2 from the germline V gene are SEHNR and FQNEAQ (reference sequence). For the CDR3, the DNA is TGTGCCAGCAGCTTTGGGGAAGGGGGAGATACGCAGTATTTT. Translating gives CASSFGEGGDTQYF.

The chain is built from TRBV30 and TRBJ1-4; 8 positions match TRBD1. Germline trimming cut 2 bases from V and 7 bases from J; bases unmatched to any gene: 12. This CDR3 region has 16 residues. CDR1 and CDR2 (germline): GTSNPN, SVGIG (reference sequence). The CDR3 DNA sequence: TGTGCCTGGAGTCTTCGGACAGGGACCTTAAGTGAAAAACTGTTTTTT. Encoded protein: CAWSLRTGTLSEKLFF.

This chain connects TRBV18 to TRBJ1-2; D is uncertain. Germline loops: CDR1 KGHSH, CDR2 LQKENI. V lost 4 bases and J 5 bases, leaving 17 bases between the germline ends. There are 15 residues in the CDR3. This CDR3 reads CASSRSTGESYGYTF. In nucleotides, the CDR3 is TGTGCCAGCTCACGCTCGACCGGGGAAAGTTATGGCTACACCTTC.

The chain couples TRBV27 to TRBJ1-1; TRBD1 matches 8 bases. J was trimmed by 3 bases and V by 7 bases; bases with no gene match: 16. This CDR3 spans 17 amino acids. Germline CDR1 reads MNHEY; CDR2 reads SMNVEV (reference sequence). The CDR3 spells CASTRLAGGLRDTEAFF. The CDR3 DNA reads TGTGCCAGCACACGGTTGGCAGGGGGCCTTCGTGACACTGAAGCTTTCTTT.